This T cell receptor beta chain was captured in a study of T cells in Graves' hyperthyroidism and ophthalmopathy. About the study: Peripheral blood samples were taken at initial diagnosis, prior to any treatment.

CDR3 length: 15 amino acids. Trimming pared 3 bases from V and 0 bases from J, leaving 9 bases between. This clonotype was counted many times. RNA transcripts were the template for amplifying TCR beta CDR3 regions. HTBI primers were the set used in a first-round RT-PCR of the TCR CDR3. TCRdb re-called the multiplex PCR reads through MiXCR, storing one row per CDR3 protein. The sample consists of about 360,000 distinct CDR3 sequences, around 14% of them appearing once. Graves' hyperthyroidism is called stable when ophthalmopathy does not progress within 18 months. In making diagnoses, clinical symptoms, serum thyroxine and TRAb, thyroid ultrasound and orbital computed tomography were all used. This sample holds PBMCs from less than 13 ml fresh peripheral blood.

Sequenced material: blood. J is TRBJ1-5 and V is TRBV12-3 or TRBV12-4; D unclear. This receptor was identified in a woman under 30 with Graves' hyperthyroidism. The CDR3: CASSFTGFSNQPQHF. DNA for the CDR3: TGTGCCAGCAGTTTTACGGGATTTAGCAATCAGCCCCAGCATTTT.